These T cell receptor beta chains were read from a single sample in a study of T-cell reconstitution after alpha-beta-depleted transplantation in children. TCRdb re-called the PCR reads with MiXCR, one entry per CDR3 protein. Of about 250,000 distinct CDR3 sequences listed, approximately 24% are singletons. The starting material was PBMCs, mostly from graft donor cells, obtained 360 days after TCRalphabeta/CD19-depleted stem cell transplant. The source is a female patient between 2 and 15 years old who had a stem cell transplant for congenital amegakaryocytic thrombocytopenia, so the T cells may come from the graft donor. The CDR3 runs from the conserved cysteine through the conserved F or W. The order of the fields is J gene, V gene, CDR3 protein.

j_gene: TRBJ2-2
v_gene: TRBV12-3/TRBV12-4
CDR3aa: CASSQPWDATNTGELFF

j_gene: TRBJ1-2
v_gene: TRBV7-9
CDR3aa: CASSSDSVYYGYTF

j_gene: TRBJ1-3
v_gene: TRBV12-3/TRBV12-4
CDR3aa: CASSFRPRGNTIYF

j_gene: TRBJ2-5
v_gene: TRBV7-2
CDR3aa: CASSLKRLVSPQETQYF

j_gene: TRBJ1-5
v_gene: TRBV4-3
CDR3aa: CASSQESRRMPQHF

j_gene: TRBJ2-1
v_gene: TRBV18
CDR3aa: CASSPIHDDSYNEQFF

j_gene: TRBJ2-7
v_gene: TRBV9
CDR3aa: CASSSGLAGDHSYEQYF

j_gene: TRBJ2-3
v_gene: TRBV5-1
CDR3aa: CASSLAPMGTDTQYF

j_gene: TRBJ1-1
v_gene: TRBV12-3/TRBV12-4
CDR3aa: CASSLAWTDEAFF

j_gene: TRBJ2-1
v_gene: TRBV4-3
CDR3aa: CASSQEGSGRENEQFF

j_gene: TRBJ1-1
v_gene: TRBV4-1
CDR3aa: CASSLGFLNTEAFF

j_gene: TRBJ2-1
v_gene: TRBV4-2
CDR3aa: CARSLGLASQFF

j_gene: TRBJ2-7
v_gene: TRBV4-1
CDR3aa: CASSHLTHGEQYF

j_gene: TRBJ2-5
v_gene: TRBV28
CDR3aa: CATDGTGRGTQYF

j_gene: TRBJ2-3
v_gene: TRBV29-1
CDR3aa: CSVQRIGTVTDTQYF

j_gene: TRBJ1-1
v_gene: TRBV29-1
CDR3aa: CSVEVKGLLTEAFF

j_gene: TRBJ2-7
v_gene: TRBV7-2
CDR3aa: CASSPGVTYEQYF

j_gene: TRBJ2-7
v_gene: TRBV12-3/TRBV12-4
CDR3aa: CASTAGGKSNEQYF

j_gene: TRBJ2-7
v_gene: TRBV6-1
CDR3aa: CASTTAGRIDEQYF

j_gene: TRBJ2-7
v_gene: TRBV4-1
CDR3aa: CASSQGARYTDEQYF

j_gene: TRBJ2-1
v_gene: TRBV20-1
CDR3aa: CSARHALAGGPYNEQFF